The TCR beta chain described here comes from a study of shared clonotypes between healthy human individuals. Findings and caveats of the study: Only blood was sampled, and tissue TCR repertoires likely differ from blood ones. Of the naive CD4 clonotypes, around 5.2% were shared across several donors.

The germline CDR1 and CDR2 sequences are SGHTA and FQGNSA. This CDR3 region has 15 residues. V gave up 5 bases and J gave up 4 bases, with 17 bases separating them. The naive CD8 population came from CD45RO-negative cells selected for CCR7, without terminally differentiated effector memory CD45RA+ cells. Assay used: immunoSEQ multiplex PCR; TCRdb lists only in-frame clones, some missing. The top ten hold more than 0.95% of the sample, which has roughly 2,000,000 clones, about 95% seen once. With regard to this clone: Its specificity is unknown.

This TCR was sampled from a man aged 18 to 29 in good health. Source material: naive CD8+ T cells sorted from blood. The chain has TRBV7-2 and TRBJ1-2; no firm D call. The CDR3 coding sequence is TGTGCCAGCAGCCCAATTATCGGCCTTTCCTATGGCTACACCTTC. This sequence encodes CASSPIIGLSYGYTF. The full variable domain, completed using reference TRBV7-2 and TRBJ1-2, is GAGVSQSPSNKVTEKGKDVELRCDPISGHTALYWYRQSLGQGLEFLIYFQGNSAPDKSGLPSDRFSAERTGGSVSTLTIQRTQQEDSAVYLCASSPIIGLSYGYTFGSGTRLTVV.